This TCR beta chain was documented in a study of control samples from healthy donors and cancer patients. This CDR3 has 13 residues. The V and J ends lost 4 bases and 7 bases respectively, with 13 bases between them. Germline CDR1 and CDR2: SGHTA and FQGNSA. Profiled with immunoSEQ multiplex PCR; TCRdb holds only in-frame clones, not every one. Of 140,000 or so clones listed, about 89% are singletons. Sequenced sample: blood. The clonotype comes from a man aged 25 to 40 in good health. V is TRBV7-2 and J is TRBJ2-5; D possibly corresponds to TRBD2 (5 bases). The DNA of the CDR3 is TGTGCCAGCAGCTCGGACCCACGGGGGACCCAGTACTTC. As protein: CASSSDPRGTQYF.